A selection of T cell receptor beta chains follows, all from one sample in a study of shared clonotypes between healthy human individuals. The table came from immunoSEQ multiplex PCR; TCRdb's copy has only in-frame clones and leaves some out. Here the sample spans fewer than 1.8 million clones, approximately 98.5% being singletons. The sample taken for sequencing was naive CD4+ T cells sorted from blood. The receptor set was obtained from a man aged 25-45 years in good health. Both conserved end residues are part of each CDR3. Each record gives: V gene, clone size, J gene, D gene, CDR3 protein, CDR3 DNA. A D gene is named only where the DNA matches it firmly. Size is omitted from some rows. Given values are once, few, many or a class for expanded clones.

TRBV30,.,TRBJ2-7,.,CAWSGSVGSGYEQYF,TGTGCCTGGAGTGGTTCGGTGGGTAGCGGCTACGAGCAGTACTTC
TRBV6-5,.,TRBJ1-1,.,CASSRITGGAEAFF,TGTGCCAGCAGTCGAATTACAGGAGGTGCTGAAGCTTTCTTT
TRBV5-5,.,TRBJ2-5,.,CASSFSLAASRTTQYF,TGTGCCAGCAGCTTTTCCTTGGCAGCATCCAGGACGACCCAGTACTTC
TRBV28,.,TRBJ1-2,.,CASSLPSIYGYTF,TGTGCCAGCAGTTTGCCCAGCATCTATGGCTACACCTTC
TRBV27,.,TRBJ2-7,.,CASSLNEQYF,TGTGCCAGCAGTTTAAACGAGCAGTACTTC
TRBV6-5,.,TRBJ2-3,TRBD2,CVTGGRRTDTQYF,TGTGTTACGGGGGGACGAAGGACAGATACGCAGTATTTT
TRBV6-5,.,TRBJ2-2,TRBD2,CASSYAGVGTGELFF,TGTGCCAGCAGTTACGCGGGAGTTGGCACCGGGGAGCTGTTTTTT
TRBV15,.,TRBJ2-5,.,CATSSVREFQETQYF,TGTGCCACCAGCAGCGTCCGAGAATTCCAAGAGACCCAGTACTTC
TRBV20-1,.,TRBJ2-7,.,CSASGAYEQYF,TGCAGTGCCTCAGGAGCCTACGAGCAGTACTTC
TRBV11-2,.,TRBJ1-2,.,CASSPPGRSGYGYTF,TGTGCCAGCAGCCCTCCGGGTCGCTCCGGCTATGGCTACACCTTC
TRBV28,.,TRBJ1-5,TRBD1,CASSRGDRGYSNQPQHF,TGTGCCAGCAGCCGAGGGGACAGAGGTTATAGCAATCAGCCCCAGCATTTT
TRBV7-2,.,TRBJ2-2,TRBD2,CASSSFVPLAGESTGELFF,TGTGCCAGCAGCTCATTTGTTCCGCTAGCGGGAGAATCCACCGGGGAGCTGTTTTTT
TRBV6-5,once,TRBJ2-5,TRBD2,CASSYSLAGETQYF,TGTGCCAGCAGTTACTCCCTAGCGGGAGAGACCCAGTACTTC
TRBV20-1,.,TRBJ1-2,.,CSAVVGWGYTF,TGCAGTGCCGTGGTAGGGTGGGGCTACACCTTC
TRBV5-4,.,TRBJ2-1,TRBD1,CASSSGQGYNEQFF,TGTGCCAGCAGCTCGGGACAGGGATACAATGAGCAGTTCTTC
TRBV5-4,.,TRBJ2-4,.,CASSLGVEGNIQYF,TGTGCCAGCAGCTTGGGGGTGGAAGGAAACATTCAGTACTTC
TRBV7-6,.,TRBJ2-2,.,CASSLAANTGELFF,TGTGCCAGCAGCTTAGCAGCGAACACCGGGGAGCTGTTTTTT
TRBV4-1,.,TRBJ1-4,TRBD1,CASSPSGTGSEKLFF,TGCGCCAGCAGCCCCTCCGGGACAGGGTCTGAAAAACTGTTTTTT
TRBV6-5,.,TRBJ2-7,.,CASSHEPARPGQYF,TGTGCCAGCAGTCACGAACCCGCGAGGCCGGGGCAGTACTTC
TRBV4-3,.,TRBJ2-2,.,CASSQVPDTGELFF,TGCGCCAGCAGCCAAGTTCCGGACACCGGGGAGCTGTTTTTT
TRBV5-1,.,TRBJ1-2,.,CASSLADTYGYTF,TGCGCCAGCAGCTTGGCGGATACCTATGGCTACACCTTC
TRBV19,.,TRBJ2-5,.,CASAGLGEGTQYF,TGTGCCAGCGCGGGACTCGGTGAGGGGACCCAGTACTTC
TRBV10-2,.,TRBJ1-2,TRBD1,CASSEMDRGTYGYTF,TGCGCCAGCAGTGAGATGGACAGGGGAACCTATGGCTACACCTTC
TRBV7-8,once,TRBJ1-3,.,CASSLASGASGNTIYF,TGTGCCAGCAGCTTAGCGTCAGGGGCGTCTGGAAACACCATATATTTT
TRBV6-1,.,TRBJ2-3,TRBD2,CASSLAGGSTDTQYF,TGTGCCAGCAGTCTAGCGGGCGGGAGCACAGATACGCAGTATTTT
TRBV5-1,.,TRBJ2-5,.,CASSTVGEVDETQYF,TGCGCCAGCAGTACCGTAGGGGAGGTTGATGAGACCCAGTACTTC
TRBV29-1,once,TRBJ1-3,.,CSGQSFSGNTIYF,TGCAGTGGACAGTCTTTCTCTGGAAACACCATATATTTT
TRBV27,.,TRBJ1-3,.,CASSPYGRTEGTIYF,TGTGCCAGCAGTCCCTACGGACGGACGGAGGGCACCATATATTTT
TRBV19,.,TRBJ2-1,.,CASSAGPPLYNEQFF,TGTGCCAGTAGTGCTGGACCGCCTCTATACAATGAGCAGTTCTTC
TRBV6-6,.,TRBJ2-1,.,CASSYPGEQFF,TGTGCCAGCAGTTACCCGGGTGAGCAGTTCTTC
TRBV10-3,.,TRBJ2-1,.,CAISEAQDRGNEQFF,TGTGCCATCAGTGAGGCCCAAGATAGGGGGAATGAGCAGTTCTTC
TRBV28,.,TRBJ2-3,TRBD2,CASNLLAGARRSTDTQYF,TGTGCCAGCAACCTACTAGCGGGAGCCCGCCGGAGCACAGATACGCAGTATTTT
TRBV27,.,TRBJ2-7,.,CASSLKVQGTHSYEQYF,TGTGCCAGCAGCTTGAAGGTCCAGGGGACCCACTCCTACGAGCAGTACTTC
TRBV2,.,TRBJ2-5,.,CASSAQGQQTQYF,TGTGCCAGCAGTGCTCAGGGCCAGCAGACCCAGTACTTC
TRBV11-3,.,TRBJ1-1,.,CASSLDPYNTEAFF,TGTGCCAGCAGCTTAGATCCCTATAACACTGAAGCTTTCTTT
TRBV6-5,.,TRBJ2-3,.,CASSRDGTDTQYF,TGTGCCAGCAGCCGGGACGGGACAGATACGCAGTATTTT
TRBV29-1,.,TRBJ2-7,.,CSVEEGTYEQYF,TGCAGCGTTGAAGAGGGCACGTACGAGCAGTACTTC
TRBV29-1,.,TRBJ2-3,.,CSVERGGTSTDTQYF,TGCAGCGTTGAACGTGGCGGAACTAGCACAGATACGCAGTATTTT
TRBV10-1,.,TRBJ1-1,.,CASSSLAGEAFF,TGCGCCAGCAGCTCATTGGCCGGTGAAGCTTTCTTT